This T cell receptor beta chain is drawn from a study of vaccination and CD4 T cells after COVID-19. Study-wide results and caveats: Clonotypes reactive to SARS-CoV-2 had a median that went up from 21 to 38, but not significantly. Post-vaccination, and not before, a median roughly 90% of reactive clones appeared in convalescent patients.

V lost 3 bases and J lost 5; bases outside the gene matches: 14. The CDR3 extends over 17 amino acids. In germline, CDR1 is DFQATT, CDR2 SNEGSKA (reference sequence). For this clonotype: Its antigen is as yet unknown.

CD4+ T cells that had been cultured provided DNA sequenced with the Oncomine TCR Beta short-read assay. It was cultured CD4+ T cells from which genomic DNA was extracted. MiXCR, applied by TCRdb to the PCR reads, yields one record per CDR3 protein. Here the sample spans under 25,000 distinct CDR3 sequences, roughly 45% being singletons. Noted treatment: approximately 11-day PBMC culture with coronavirus spike peptide pools or control peptides (ViraFEST assay). The J gene is TRBJ1-5, the V gene TRBV20-1; TRBD1 matches 9 bases. This specimen was CD4+ T cells from blood, cultured in vitro, taken before SARS-CoV-2 vaccination. This TCR was recovered from a human donor who had recovered from COVID-19. The CDR3 coding sequence is TGCAGTGCTAGTTTCGCACGGGGGGGGACAGGGCATCAGCCCCAGCATTTT. Amino acid sequence: CSASFARGGTGHQPQHF.